The sample holds many counts of the clone carrying this T cell receptor beta chain. The data were taken from a study of T cells in Graves' hyperthyroidism and ophthalmopathy. Amplification yielded TCR beta CDR3 regions, with RNA transcripts as the source. When the TCR CDR3 underwent first-round RT-PCR, the HTBI primer set was used. TCRdb processed the multiplex PCR reads anew with MiXCR; each CDR3 protein has one entry. Here the sample spans 550,000 to 800,000 distinct CDR3 sequences, less than 20% being singletons. Between the trimmed V and J ends, which lost 3 bases and 4 bases, there was a span of 8 bases. The germline CDR1 and CDR2 sequences are DFQATT and SNEGSKA (reference sequence). The CDR3 totals 12 residues.

The gene calls are TRBV20-1 and TRBJ2-3, with D maybe TRBD2 (5 bases). The receptor comes from a man aged 18 to 30 with Graves' hyperthyroidism. Sequencing input: blood. The CDR3 DNA follows: TGCAGTGCTAGGAAGGGAGCAGATACGCAGTATTTT. Amino acid sequence: CSARKGADTQYF.